This TCR beta chain was sequenced for a study of blood T cell repertoires in COVID-19 (dated by TCRdb to the early 2020s). With regard to the full study: The collaborator samples originated in the United States, Italy and Spain and spanned the acute and convalescent phases of COVID-19. The material from the prospective study consisted of cDNA or gDNA derived from T cells, B-cell-depleted T cells, or PBMCs. The dataset comprised deeply sampled blood TCRbeta repertoires from subjects exposed to, actively infected with, or recovered from COVID-19. A freely available public database, intended as a resource for researchers studying the immune response to SARS-CoV-2, is where the repertoires were released. The samples were drawn from the first 160 participants of the ongoing ImmuneRACE study and from over a thousand subjects provided by 6 global collaborators. Nearly every sample came with metadata listing a de-identified subject ID, COVID-19 status, age in years and sex. Where HLA class I and class II types were available, the types were taken from metadata supplied by the sample provider, not from assay-based typing.

Study-level results and caveats: The quantity of clinical and demographic metadata differed by source and by participant and was supplied without curation.

From a lookup of the germline V gene, CDR1 and CDR2 are SNHLY and FYNNEI. There are 15 amino acids in the CDR3, from cysteine to phenylalanine inclusive. Only the CDR3 DNA is retained, 45 bases long and in frame from the first base. V gives up 7 bases and J gives up 0 bases, and the segment between their germline ends measures 15 bases. The immunoSEQ Assay, a bias-controlled multiplex PCR, was used to amplify TCRbeta CDR3 regions from genomic DNA. The published analysis was carried out like this. Within the assay, amplification of reference gene primers was used to estimate how many nucleated cells each sample contained. To quantify the absolute abundance of each unique TCRbeta CDR3 rearrangement, sequence reads were collapsed and filtered. For each sample, productive Simpson clonality was calculated by taking the square root of Simpson's diversity index across productive rearrangements. TCRdb re-hosts the immuneACCESS table, in-frame sequences only. Its copies lack some clones; in the studies checked, an unresolved V gene accounts for under half of them, and the cause for the rest is not known. The V and J calls and clone size are taken from that table; D and trimming were inferred from the DNA. The sample contains 200,000 to 300,000 clones, 88% of them found a single time. The ten largest account for 1% to 1.5% of the sample.

Note on this clone: This clone's antigen is unknown. Per-base qualities were not stored, and no clone one base away is much larger.

Participants in the prospective study were enrolled through a virtual design, were aged 18 to 89 years, and lived in about two dozen United States geographic areas. To assign participants to cohorts, the prospective study relied on clinical history that participants themselves reported in a screening survey and a study questionnaire. In the prospective study, mobile phlebotomists collected whole blood, serum and a nasopharyngeal or oropharyngeal swab from each participant. Prospective study participants could optionally give additional blood draws and questionnaires over an approximately two-month period. Blood samples from the prospective study were shipped frozen or at room temperature prior to DNA extraction.

The chain employs TRBV2 and TRBJ1-2, with the D gene call left open. This receptor was obtained from a middle-aged woman with acute COVID-19. Source material: PBMCs or T cells enriched from blood (not recorded which). CDR3 reads: CASTRDAQANYGYTF. The nucleotide sequence is TGTGCCAGCACCCGGGATGCCCAAGCTAACTATGGCTACACCTTC.